This entry describes one T cell receptor beta chain. What it binds is not known. This entry is derived from a study of CXCR3-negative and CXCR3-positive naive CD8 T cells. Findings of the study overall: For CXCR3-positive naive cells, TRB CDR3s were more hydrophobic than those of CXCR3-negative naive cells. Memory cells diverged, while naive CXCR3-positive and CXCR3-negative cells had similar TRBV-TRBJ usage.

Per germline, CDR1 SGHTA and CDR2 FQGNSA. The CDR3 totals 12 residues. UMI-labeled TRB cDNA libraries were prepared by 5' RACE. TCRdb re-called the 5' RACE reads and catalogs CDR3 proteins one per entry, DNA excluded. The specimen's table records roughly 93,000 distinct CDR3 sequences. Sequences were obtained from naive CXCR3+ CD8+ T cells from blood. Regarding subset: CD45RO-CCR7+CD27+CD95- naive CD8+ T cells expressing CXCR3 (TNR3+). This sequence was found in a human donor in good health. Some clones in this sample may be carry-over from other donors' samples. The chain links TRBV7-2 to TRBJ2-5. The CDR3 sequence is CASSLSPQTQYF.